This T cell receptor (beta chain) was found in a study of kidney transplant recipient with SARS-CoV-2 infection. This clonotype was counted ten times or more. Each CDR3 protein gets one entry after TCRdb re-called the reads with MiXCR. The sample includes 200,000 to 250,000 distinct CDR3 sequences, more than 25% seen only once; the top ten take 6% to 8.5%. This TCR was sampled from a young adult male patient who had COVID-19 and was a kidney transplant recipient. Some T cells may originate from the graft donor. Sequencing used a blood sample, obtained at baseline and on roughly day 110 from a kidney transplant recipient.

The CDR3 bases are TGTGCCAGCAGTGACGACAGGGGGCGCGAGCAGTACTTC. As protein: CASSDDRGREQYF. The V and J genes are TRBV2 and TRBJ2-7, with 10 bases fitting TRBD1. J gave up 6 bases and V 3 bases, and 2 bases lay outside the gene matches. CDR1 and CDR2 (germline): SNHLY, FYNNEI. The CDR3 contains 13 residues.